The clone carrying this T cell receptor beta chain was found once. Trimming took 4 bases from V and 3 from J, leaving 13 bases between them. This CDR3 spans 14 amino acids. Looked up from germline, CDR1 is SEHNR and CDR2 is FQNEAQ (reference sequence). The data were obtained in a study of cytomegalovirus exposure and HLA in healthy donors. PCR primers comprised 60 Vbeta and 13 Jbeta primers. The repertoire was sequenced with immunoSEQ multiplex PCR; TCRdb's copy has only in-frame clones and lacks some. The sample shows around 200,000 clones, 79% of them seen only once. The J gene is TRBJ2-7, the V gene TRBV7-9; TRBD1 is a possible D gene (6 bases). Source material: PBMCs. This clonotype was obtained from a young woman in good health and CMV-seropositive. The CDR3 bases are TGTGCCAGCAGCTCGGGGACATCTATCTACGAGCAGTACTTC. It encodes CASSSGTSIYEQYF.